This is a list of T cell receptor beta chains from one sample in a study of blood T cell repertoires in COVID-19. Assay used: immunoSEQ multiplex PCR; TCRdb lists only in-frame clones, some missing. The repertoire consists of under 250,000 clones, with more than 80% occurring once and the leading ten covering over 4.5%. Sequencing was done on a sample of peripheral blood. All receptors derive from a human donor in a cohort sampled during active COVID-19. Both conserved end residues are part of each CDR3. Each record gives: D gene, V gene, J gene, clone size, CDR3 DNA, CDR3 protein. A D gene is named only where the DNA matches it firmly. Expanded clones are given a class, and other clones once, few, many or no size at all.

D: TRBD1; V: TRBV7-9; J: TRBJ1-2; size: NA; DNA: TGTGCCAGCAGCCCCGGGGACAGGGGGAAGGACTATGGCTACACCTTC; CDR3: CASSPGDRGKDYGYTF
D: NA; V: TRBV5-8; J: TRBJ2-1; size: NA; DNA: TGTGCCAGCAGCTTGGAGGGGGTCGGGACGTCTGGCAATGAGCAGTTCTTC; CDR3: CASSLEGVGTSGNEQFF
D: NA; V: TRBV2; J: TRBJ2-1; size: once; DNA: TGTGCCAGCAGTGCCTTAGAGGGAGACAATGAGCAGTTCTTC; CDR3: CASSALEGDNEQFF
D: NA; V: TRBV28; J: TRBJ1-4; size: many; DNA: TGTGCCAGCATAGGGAGTTATAATGAAAAACTGTTTTTT; CDR3: CASIGSYNEKLFF
D: NA; V: TRBV11-2; J: TRBJ2-3; size: NA; DNA: TGTGCCAGCAGCTTAGATAAGGGGACAGATACGCAGTATTTT; CDR3: CASSLDKGTDTQYF
D: NA; V: TRBV11-1; J: TRBJ2-1; size: NA; DNA: TGTGCCAGCAGCTTACTCCAGGGGTACAATGAGCAGTTCTTC; CDR3: CASSLLQGYNEQFF
D: TRBD1; V: TRBV25-1; J: TRBJ1-5; size: NA; DNA: TGTGCCAGCAGAGGACAGGGGTATCAGCCCCAGCATTTT; CDR3: CASRGQGYQPQHF
D: TRBD2; V: TRBV18; J: TRBJ2-7; size: NA; DNA: TGTGCCAGCTCCCCAAACCCACTAGCGGGCTCCTACGAGCAGTACTTC; CDR3: CASSPNPLAGSYEQYF
D: NA; V: TRBV2; J: TRBJ2-7; size: NA; DNA: TGTGCCAGCAGCGCAACAGGAGCTTATGAGCAGTACTTC; CDR3: CASSATGAYEQYF
D: NA; V: TRBV19; J: TRBJ2-1; size: NA; DNA: TGTGCCAGTAGTACCTCGGGGGAACGGTATGGGCAGTTCTTC; CDR3: CASSTSGERYGQFF
D: TRBD2; V: TRBV5-1; J: TRBJ2-5; size: NA; DNA: TGCGCCAGCAGCCACGGACGGGGGGGAGAGACCCAGTACTTC; CDR3: CASSHGRGGETQYF
D: TRBD1; V: TRBV11-2; J: TRBJ2-1; size: few; DNA: TGTGCCAGCAGCCCGGGACAGGGGGGGTACAATGAGCAGTTCTTC; CDR3: CASSPGQGGYNEQFF
D: NA; V: TRBV3-1/TRBV3-2; J: TRBJ1-1; size: NA; DNA: TGTGCCAGCAGCCTCCTTAGGGAGGGGGGGAACACTGAAGCTTTCTTT; CDR3: CASSLLREGGNTEAFF
D: NA; V: TRBV5-4; J: TRBJ2-7; size: NA; DNA: TGTGCCAGCAGCCCCGGCCCCGGGTACCGATACGAGCAGTACTTC; CDR3: CASSPGPGYRYEQYF
D: TRBD1; V: TRBV24-1; J: TRBJ1-2; size: NA; DNA: TGTGCCACCAGTGATCCACAGGGGGCTGGCGGCTACACCTTC; CDR3: CATSDPQGAGGYTF
D: TRBD2; V: TRBV13; J: TRBJ2-7; size: NA; DNA: TGTGCCAGCAGCTTAGTCCTAGCGGGGGGTAGGGGCGAGCAGTACTTC; CDR3: CASSLVLAGGRGEQYF
D: NA; V: TRBV5-1; J: TRBJ2-3; size: NA; DNA: TGCGCCAGCAGCTTGTCTGGGGGGAGAGATACGCAGTATTTT; CDR3: CASSLSGGRDTQYF
D: NA; V: TRBV6-4; J: TRBJ2-1; size: NA; DNA: TGTGCCAGCAGTGACTCGATAGGCAGGGTGGGCTACAATGAGCAGTTCTTC; CDR3: CASSDSIGRVGYNEQFF
D: NA; V: TRBV10-3; J: TRBJ1-4; size: NA; DNA: TGTGCCATCAGTGAGGGGCAGGGCGATGGAAAACTGTTTTTT; CDR3: CAISEGQGDGKLFF
D: NA; V: TRBV12-3/TRBV12-4; J: TRBJ1-2; size: NA; DNA: TGTGCCAGCAGTCCAGGGGTGAGAGGCTACACCTTC; CDR3: CASSPGVRGYTF
D: NA; V: TRBV7-2; J: TRBJ2-1; size: NA; DNA: TGTGCCAGCAGCTTCGACTTGCGCGCGACGAATGAGCAGTTCTTC; CDR3: CASSFDLRATNEQFF
D: TRBD2; V: TRBV5-1; J: TRBJ2-3; size: NA; DNA: TGCGCCAGCAGCTTGGCCACTAGCGGGGGTCCGGGGACGCAGTATTTT; CDR3: CASSLATSGGPGTQYF
D: NA; V: TRBV27; J: TRBJ2-2; size: NA; DNA: TGTGCCAGCAGTTTATACTCTGGCACCGGGGAGCTGTTTTTT; CDR3: CASSLYSGTGELFF
D: TRBD1; V: TRBV4-2; J: TRBJ1-2; size: NA; DNA: TGTGCCAGCGGCTTCCAACAGGGGTTTGAAGGCTACACCTTC; CDR3: CASGFQQGFEGYTF
D: TRBD2; V: TRBV11-3; J: TRBJ2-3; size: NA; DNA: TGTGCCAGCAGCTTAGTTAGCGGGGGCACAGATACGCAGTATTTT; CDR3: CASSLVSGGTDTQYF
D: TRBD2; V: TRBV7-7; J: TRBJ2-5; size: NA; DNA: TGTGCTAGCAGCCCCGGACTAGCGGGGGTCCAAGAGACCCAGTACTTC; CDR3: CASSPGLAGVQETQYF
D: TRBD2; V: TRBV7-2; J: TRBJ2-7; size: NA; DNA: TGTGCCAGCAGCCTTAGCGGGGGCCCAGCCCTCGAGCAGTACTTC; CDR3: CASSLSGGPALEQYF
D: NA; V: TRBV10-1; J: TRBJ2-5; size: NA; DNA: TGCGCCAGCAGCCAAAGTAATCCAGGGACCCAGTACTTC; CDR3: CASSQSNPGTQYF
D: TRBD2; V: TRBV9; J: TRBJ2-3; size: NA; DNA: TGTGCCAGCAGCGTAGGAAACAGCGGGAGGACAGATACGCAGTATTTT; CDR3: CASSVGNSGRTDTQYF
D: TRBD1; V: TRBV27; J: TRBJ1-2; size: NA; DNA: TGTGCCAGCAGTCCACGACAGGGACGTGGCTACACCTTC; CDR3: CASSPRQGRGYTF
D: NA; V: TRBV19; J: TRBJ2-4; size: many; DNA: TGTGCCAGTAGGAGTTCAGGAGGGGAAAACATTCAGTACTTC; CDR3: CASRSSGGENIQYF
D: NA; V: TRBV18; J: TRBJ1-4; size: NA; DNA: TGTGCCAGCTCATCTCAGGGTTTAGGGGAAAAACTGTTTTTT; CDR3: CASSSQGLGEKLFF
D: NA; V: TRBV29-1; J: TRBJ2-1; size: NA; DNA: TGCAGCGGCGGGTTCGATGAGCAGTTCTTC; CDR3: CSGGFDEQFF
D: NA; V: TRBV5-8; J: TRBJ1-3; size: NA; DNA: TGTGCCAGCAGCCTCGGACAGAGCTCTGGAAACACCATATATTTT; CDR3: CASSLGQSSGNTIYF
D: NA; V: TRBV11-1; J: TRBJ1-1; size: NA; DNA: TGTGCCAGCAGCTTAGGTCTGATTGGGGCGAGCACTGAAGCTTTCTTT; CDR3: CASSLGLIGASTEAFF
D: TRBD1; V: TRBV7-9; J: TRBJ2-2; size: many; DNA: TGTGCCAGCAGAAACTCCCCCAGGGGGCGGGACACCGGGGAGCTGTTTTTT; CDR3: CASRNSPRGRDTGELFF
D: NA; V: TRBV12-3/TRBV12-4; J: TRBJ2-7; size: NA; DNA: TGTGCCAGCAGTTTATACCGAGACTGGGAGCAGTACTTC; CDR3: CASSLYRDWEQYF
D: NA; V: TRBV24-1; J: TRBJ1-5; size: NA; DNA: TGTGCCACCAGTGATTCTTGGACAGCTAACCAGCATTTT; CDR3: CATSDSWTANQHF
D: TRBD1; V: TRBV6-5; J: TRBJ2-7; size: NA; DNA: TGTGCCAGCAGACCAACAGGGGGCCGATCCTACGAGCAGTACTTC; CDR3: CASRPTGGRSYEQYF
D: NA; V: TRBV2; J: TRBJ1-2; size: NA; DNA: TGTGCCAGCAGTGAACTTTGGGGCAGGGGTAACTATGGCTACACCTTC; CDR3: CASSELWGRGNYGYTF